The sequence of this T cell receptor (beta chain) was determined in a study of graft-versus-host responses after intestinal transplantation. Study as a whole: Recipients underwent multivisceral, liver-intestinal, or isolated intestinal transplants. Every transplant recipient was induced with anti-thymocyte globulin, then maintained on tacrolimus and steroids for about 3 years. Study results and limitations: Analysis identified GvH clones in recipient marrow, with some appearing first in ileum or blood. Early post-transplant HvG declines were associated with peak circulating GvH clone levels.

This clone was recorded a few times. The antigen is unknown. Germline loops: CDR1 SGHRS, CDR2 YFSETQ. CDR3 length: 15 residues. V lost 4 bases to trimming and J lost 3 bases, with 15 bases between them. Graft samples were processed, releasing intraepithelial and lamina propria lymphocytes. Libraries were prepared by immunoSEQ multiplex PCR; TCRdb keeps only in-frame clonotypes and omits some of them. Of approximately 15,000 clones listed, around 63% are singletons. The input for sequencing was ileum tissue, taken 524 days after transplant. The receptor comes from a human patient who received an intestinal transplant, so some T cells may come from the graft donor. The V call is TRBV5-1, the J call TRBJ2-3; D might be TRBD1 (5 bases). The CDR3 region is CASSHQGDWTDTQYF. DNA of the CDR3: TGCGCCAGCAGCCACCAAGGGGATTGGACAGATACGCAGTATTTT. Filled out from reference TRBV5-1 and TRBJ2-3, the complete variable domain reads KAGVTQTPRYLIKTRGQQVTLSCSPISGHRSVSWYQQTPGQGLQFLFEYFSETQRNKGNFPGRFSGRQFSNSRSEMNVSTLELGDSALYLCASSHQGDWTDTQYFGPGTRLTVL.